This T cell receptor beta chain was identified during a study of cytomegalovirus exposure and HLA in healthy donors. General observations from the study: An analysis done earlier found most TCR beta V segments productive about 90% or about 30% of the time. Per published accounts, TCR beta sequences correctly predicted the HLA-A and HLA-B alleles of most subjects. Highest at DRB1 and lowest at HLA-C, TCR association rates differed among HLA loci in a later analysis.

In the PCR, 60 Vbeta and 13 Jbeta primers were used. Using immunoSEQ multiplex PCR, the repertoire was profiled, and TCRdb retains in-frame clones only, with some absent. The sample yields 120,000 or so clones, approximately 83% seen once. Donors were ostensibly healthy at sampling, although undocumented immune exposures were probable. A remark on this clone: What it binds is not known.

The CDR3 contains 16 residues. V lost 3 bases, J lost 4 bases, and 8 bases stayed unmatched. Germline V gives CDR1 SEHNR, CDR2 FQNEAQ (reference sequence). This sequence was found in a woman aged 40 to 55 in good health and CMV-seropositive. The sequenced sample consisted of PBMCs. The rearrangement uses TRBV7-9 and TRBJ2-1; 8 bases fit TRBD1. CDR3 sequence: CASSFVGTGGYNEQFF. The CDR3 DNA follows: TGTGCCAGCAGCTTTGTAGGCACAGGGGGGTACAATGAGCAGTTCTTC.